The sequence of this T cell receptor beta chain was determined in a study of blood T cell repertoires in COVID-19. Study details: The samples span acute and convalescent COVID-19 from the United States, Italy and Spain. PBMCs, B-cell-depleted T cells, or T cells provided the cDNA or gDNA that made up the material.

The CDR3 is 15 residues long. V was pared by 4 bases and J by 0 bases, with 13 bases between. The germline V gene encodes CDR1 MDHEN and CDR2 SYDVKM. Per the original data handling: Amplifying reference gene primers gave estimates of nucleated cell counts. Some clones are missing from TCRdb's copy, which holds only in-frame ones; the method was immunoSEQ multiplex PCR. The DNA gave D and trimming, while V, J and clone size come from that table. The sample contains 220,000 or so clones, around 80% of which appear only once. The receptor was isolated from a woman in her seventies with acute or convalescent COVID-19. What was sequenced was peripheral blood. The rearrangement uses TRBV28 and TRBJ2-7; the D is unclear. The DNA of the CDR3 is TGTGCCAGCAGTTCCGACACCGTTTTCTCCTACGAGCAGTACTTC. Translated: CASSSDTVFSYEQYF.